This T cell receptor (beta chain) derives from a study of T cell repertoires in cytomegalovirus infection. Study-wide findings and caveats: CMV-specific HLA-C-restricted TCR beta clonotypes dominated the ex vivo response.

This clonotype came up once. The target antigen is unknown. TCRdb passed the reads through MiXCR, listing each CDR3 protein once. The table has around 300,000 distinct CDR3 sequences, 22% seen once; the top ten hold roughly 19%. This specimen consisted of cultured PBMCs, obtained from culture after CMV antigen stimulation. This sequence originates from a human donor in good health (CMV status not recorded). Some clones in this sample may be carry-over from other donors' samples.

CDR3: CASSIRAGQPQHF. DNA of the CDR3: TGTGCCAGTAGTATCAGGGCGGGTCAGCCCCAGCATTTT. This rearrangement joins TRBV19 to TRBJ1-5; TRBD1 is a possible D gene (5 bases). Germline V gene lookup returns CDR1 LNHDA and CDR2 SQIVND (reference sequence). The V and J ends lost 3 bases and 6 bases respectively, with 9 bases between them. CDR3 size: 13 residues.